This is a list of T cell receptor beta chains from one sample in a study of preoperative IRX-2 immunotherapy in early breast cancer. The protocol was immunoSEQ multiplex PCR, while the TCRdb copy is restricted to in-frame clones and leaves out a portion. The sample records roughly 57,000 clones, approximately 93% being singletons. The specimen was taken from a patient treated with IRX-2 immunotherapy. Every receptor here comes from a human donor with breast cancer. Both conserved end residues are part of each CDR3. A D gene is named only where the DNA matches it firmly. Only some rows state a clone size, as once, few, many or a class for expanded clones.

TRBV30	.	TRBJ1-1	TRBD1	TGTGCCTGGAGTTTTCCGGGACAGGGCTTCGGGAATGAAGCTTTCTTT	CAWSFPGQGFGNEAFF
TRBV28	.	TRBJ2-7	.	TGTGCCAGCAGCGTTGGGTTACGCGCCTACTACGAGCAGTACTTC	CASSVGLRAYYEQYF
TRBV15	.	TRBJ2-5	.	TGTGCCACCAGCAGAGTGGGAGTACAAGAGACCCAGTACTTC	CATSRVGVQETQYF
TRBV19	.	TRBJ1-4	.	TGTGCCTCGAAACAGGCCCCGGTCGCTGAAAAACTGTTTTTT	CASKQAPVAEKLFF
TRBV7-3	.	TRBJ2-7	.	TGTGCCAGCAGCCCCGGGTGGGGGTCCTACGAGCAGTACTTC	CASSPGWGSYEQYF
TRBV27	.	TRBJ1-5	.	TGTGCCAGCAGTTTACTAGGTGTCGGGAATCAGCCCCAGCATTTT	CASSLLGVGNQPQHF
TRBV18	.	TRBJ2-7	.	TGTGCCAGCTCACCACAGGGGTCCGGAGCGGAGCAGTACTTC	CASSPQGSGAEQYF
TRBV7-2	.	TRBJ1-2	.	TGTGCCAGCAGATTTGACAGGAACTATGGCTACACCTTC	CASRFDRNYGYTF
TRBV7-4	.	TRBJ2-3	.	TGTGCCAGCAGCTTAGGGGGGTCAGGGGAGGGCACAGATACGCAGTATTTT	CASSLGGSGEGTDTQYF
TRBV5-1	.	TRBJ2-3	.	TGCGCCAGCAGCTTGGAAGAGCGGCGCACAGATACGCAGTATTTT	CASSLEERRTDTQYF
TRBV5-1	.	TRBJ2-2	.	TGCGCCAGCAGCTTACAGCCCTCCCCAAGGGGGGAGCTGTTTTTT	CASSLQPSPRGELFF
TRBV4-3	.	TRBJ2-3	.	TGCGCCAGCAGCCTTTTCTTGGCTAATACGCAGTATTTT	CASSLFLANTQYF
TRBV5-4	.	TRBJ1-1	.	TGTGCCAGCAGCCCCGGGGGGTCCTTGAACACTGAAGCTTTCTTT	CASSPGGSLNTEAFF
TRBV19	once	TRBJ2-7	.	TGTGCCAGTAGTCCCAGGGCTTCAGCCTACGAGCAGTACTTC	CASSPRASAYEQYF
TRBV7-9	.	TRBJ1-1	.	TGTGCCAGCAGCGTCTACATTGGCACTGAAGCTTTCTTT	CASSVYIGTEAFF
TRBV6-5	once	TRBJ1-1	.	TGTGCCAGCAGTCCCTCGGCAGGCCGGAACACTGAAGCTTTCTTT	CASSPSAGRNTEAFF
TRBV27	once	TRBJ2-7	TRBD2	TGTGCCAGCAGTTTAGGCGGGGGGGCTAGTGGCGAGCAGTACTTC	CASSLGGGASGEQYF
TRBV27	.	TRBJ2-3	TRBD2	TGTGCCAGCAGTTCCACACTAGCGGGAGGCGTGGATACGCAGTATTTT	CASSSTLAGGVDTQYF
TRBV2	.	TRBJ2-1	TRBD1	TGTGCCGGAGCCGGGACAGGGGAGGCTGAGCAGTTCTTC	CAGAGTGEAEQFF
TRBV4-3	.	TRBJ1-4	.	TGCGCCAGCAGCCAATTAATTCCCAGTGAAAAACTGTTTTTT	CASSQLIPSEKLFF
TRBV5-5	.	TRBJ2-5	TRBD1	TGTGCCAGCAGCACCCGACAGGGTCGGTCACAAGAGACCCAGTACTTC	CASSTRQGRSQETQYF
TRBV4-3	.	TRBJ2-3	TRBD2	TGCGCCAGCAGCCAGATATGGACTAGCGGGGGCTCCGCAGATACGCAGTATTTT	CASSQIWTSGGSADTQYF
TRBV7-9	.	TRBJ1-4	.	TGTGCCAGCAGCTTAGGGGGTAATGAAAAACTGTTTTTT	CASSLGGNEKLFF
TRBV27	.	TRBJ2-1	.	TGTGCCAGCAGTTTAAGGCGCCTTTACAATGAGCAGTTCTTC	CASSLRRLYNEQFF
TRBV10-3	.	TRBJ1-2	.	TGTGCCATCAGATGGGGGATTGGGCCTTATGGCTACACCTTC	CAIRWGIGPYGYTF
TRBV19	.	TRBJ1-6	.	TGTGCCAGTAACAACAGGGACTCACCCCTCCACTTT	CASNNRDSPLHF
TRBV20-1	.	TRBJ2-5	.	TGCAGGGCCGGACAGCAAGAGACCCAGTACTTC	CRAGQQETQYF
TRBV28	once	TRBJ2-3	.	TGTGCCAGCAGTTTGTGGGGTTTAGGTATAGATACGCAGTATTTT	CASSLWGLGIDTQYF
TRBV9	.	TRBJ2-5	.	TGTGCCAGCAGCGTATCCGCTGGTTGGCAAGAGACCCAGTACTTC	CASSVSAGWQETQYF
TRBV7-8	once	TRBJ1-2	TRBD1	TGTGCCAGCAGCTTAGGGGACAGGGAAGGCTACACCTTC	CASSLGDREGYTF
TRBV18	.	TRBJ1-2	.	TGTGCCAGCTCACCAGGGTTTGGCTACACCTTC	CASSPGFGYTF
TRBV19	.	TRBJ1-5	TRBD1	TGTGCCAGTAGCAAGGGGACAGGGTTTAATCAGCCCCAGCATTTT	CASSKGTGFNQPQHF
TRBV7-9	.	TRBJ1-5	.	TGTGCCAGCAGTTCACCCGCCCGGGACGTCGATCAGCCCCAGCATTTT	CASSSPARDVDQPQHF
TRBV30	once	TRBJ1-3	.	TGTGCCTGGAGTGTTAAAGTCTCTGGAAACACCATATATTTT	CAWSVKVSGNTIYF
TRBV11-2	.	TRBJ2-7	.	TGTGCCAGCAGCGACAGAAAAAGGTGGGAGCAGTACTTC	CASSDRKRWEQYF
TRBV25-1	.	TRBJ1-2	TRBD1	TGTGCCAGCAGGCCACAGGGGGCTGATGGCTACACCTTC	CASRPQGADGYTF
TRBV6-5	.	TRBJ1-5	.	TGTGCCAGCGGGCGGGGGTCAAATCAGCCCCAGCATTTT	CASGRGSNQPQHF
TRBV4-1	few	TRBJ2-3	TRBD2	TGCGCCAGCAGCCTCCGACTAGCGGAGGCGGGGACTAGCACAGATACGCAGTATTTT	CASSLRLAEAGTSTDTQYF
TRBV7-2	.	TRBJ1-5	TRBD1	TGTGCCAGCAGCCAATATGGGACAGGGGATCAGCCCCAGCATTTT	CASSQYGTGDQPQHF
TRBV20-1	.	TRBJ1-1	.	TGCAGTGCTAGACAGAACACTGAAGCTTTCTTT	CSARQNTEAFF
TRBV2	.	TRBJ2-5	.	TGTGCCAGCAGAAGGGAAACAGAGACCCAGTACTTC	CASRRETETQYF
TRBV29-1	once	TRBJ2-6	.	TGCAGCGTTGTGGGCTCTGGGGCCAACGTCCTGACTTTC	CSVVGSGANVLTF
TRBV30	.	TRBJ1-2	TRBD1	TGTGCCTGGAGCCCAAGGACAGGGTCTACCCTCTATAAGCCCTCCGTCTCCTTC	CAWSPRTGSTLYKPSVSF
TRBV14	.	TRBJ2-7	TRBD1	TGTGCCAGCAGCCAAGATCGGACAGGGAGCAAACAGTACTTC	CASSQDRTGSKQYF
TRBV5-6	.	TRBJ2-3	.	TGTGCCAGCAGCTTTTGGGTAGAGGGGAGCACAGATACGCAGTATTTT	CASSFWVEGSTDTQYF
TRBV7-8	.	TRBJ1-4	.	TGTGCCAGCAGCTACCGTAGTACTAATGAAAAACTGTTTTTT	CASSYRSTNEKLFF
TRBV6-5	.	TRBJ1-2	.	TGTGCCAGCAGACTATCACAGTTACAGGCGGTTGGCTACACCTTC	CASRLSQLQAVGYTF